These 12 T cell receptor beta chains were sequenced from one sample in a study of neurological immune-mediated disorders. TCRdb itself ran the 5' RACE reads through MiXCR, one entry per CDR3 protein. The sample lists roughly 62,000 distinct CDR3 sequences, less than 4% seen once, with around 2.2% in the top ten. The sample consisted of PBMCs. These receptors all stem from a woman aged 50 to 65 with multiple sclerosis.

This clonotype showed up many times. The CDR3 nucleotides are TGTGCCAGCACCCTAGGCTATGGCTACACCTTC. Protein product: CASTLGYGYTF. The V and J genes are TRBV5-5 and TRBJ1-2; D remains unclear. V lost 6 bases and J 4 bases, leaving 7 bases between the germline ends. This CDR3 is built from 11 residues. Germline-derived CDR1 and CDR2 are SGHKS and YYEKEE (reference sequence).

There are a few counts of this clonotype. The rearrangement links TRBV7-2 to TRBJ2-7; D is perhaps TRBD2 (6 bases). V lost 0 bases and J lost 6, with 12 bases in between. Germline V gives CDR1 SGHTA, CDR2 FQGNSA. The CDR3 totals 14 residues. DNA of the CDR3: TGTGCCAGCAGCTTAGCCCAGACTAGAAGCGAGCAGTACTTC. Its protein product is CASSLAQTRSEQYF.

A note on this clonotype: A read error may explain this, as a much larger clone is one base away. The chain recombines TRBV7-9 with TRBJ2-7; 9 nucleotides align to TRBD1. Germline CDR1 and CDR2: SEHNR and FQNEAQ (reference sequence). CDR3 length: 16 amino acids. In DNA form, the CDR3 reads TGTGCCAGCAGCTCTTACAGGGGGCTTAGCTCCTACGGGCAGTACTTC. This gives the protein CASSSYRGLSSYGQYF. The full variable domain, completed using reference TRBV7-9 and TRBJ2-7, is DTGVSQNPRHKITKRGQNVTFRCDPISEHNRLYWYRQTLGQGPEFLTYFQNEAQLEKSRLLSDRFSAERPKGSFSTLEIQRTEQGDSAMYLCASSSYRGLSSYGQYFGPGTRLTVT.

This clonotype was recorded many times. The rearrangement links TRBV20-1 to TRBJ2-7; either TRBD1 or TRBD2 may fit D (5 bases each). This CDR3 has 13 residues. V dropped 6 bases and J dropped 0 bases, with 12 bases sitting between them. The germline gives CDR1 DFQATT, CDR2 SNEGSKA (reference sequence). CDR3: CSAGAVSSYEQYF. The DNA for the CDR3 is TGCAGTGCCGGGGCGGTCAGCTCCTACGAGCAGTACTTC.

This clonotype has at least ten counts. CDR3 sequence (DNA): TGCAGTGCTAGAGATGGCAATCAGCCCCAGCATTTT. Its translation is CSARDGNQPQHF. This chain joins TRBV20-1 and TRBJ1-5; no definite D call. The V and J ends lost 0 bases and 2 bases respectively, with 2 bases between them. Germline CDR1 is DFQATT and CDR2 is SNEGSKA (reference sequence). The length of the CDR3 is 12 residues.

This clonotype was counted ten times or more. J is TRBJ2-7 and V is TRBV10-2; D is uncertain. The CDR3 contains 11 residues. Germline V gives CDR1 WSHSY, CDR2 SAAADI. The germline V and J ends were trimmed by 5 bases and 1 base, with 3 bases remaining between them. The CDR3 loop is CASSRSYEQYF. The CDR3, as DNA: TGCGCCAGCAGTCGTTCCTACGAGCAGTACTTC.

This clonotype has ten or more counts. CDR3 bases: TGTGCCAGCAGTGAGGGTCCGGGGCAGTACTTC. Its protein is CASSEGPGQYF. This chain links TRBV25-1 with TRBJ2-7; D is uncertain. The ends were cut back, 3 bases at V and 9 bases at J, with 9 bases in the middle. Germline CDR1 MGHDK, CDR2 SYGVNS. The CDR3 is 11 residues long.

This clonotype was seen ten or more times. The V and J genes are TRBV12-5 and TRBJ2-1, with TRBD1 as a possible D gene (6 bases). This CDR3 is built from 14 residues. The germline CDR1 and CDR2 sequences are LGHNT and FRNRAP. V gave up 3 bases and J gave up 5 bases, with 11 bases separating them. The CDR3 here is CASGFGRGNNEQFF. In DNA form, the CDR3 reads TGTGCTAGTGGTTTTGGCAGGGGAAACAATGAGCAGTTCTTC.

This clonotype was seen ten or more times. The CDR3 is CAIGQANTEAFF. The CDR3, as DNA: TGTGCCATCGGACAGGCCAACACTGAAGCTTTCTTT. V and J are TRBV10-3 and TRBJ1-1; 7 bases map to TRBD1. The CDR3 sequence is 12 residues long. Germline lookup yields CDR1 ENHRY and CDR2 SYGVKD. V shed 8 bases, J shed 2 bases, and the junction held 2 bases outside the gene matches.

The sample holds a few counts of this clonotype. The chain is built from TRBV7-9 and TRBJ1-2, with D tentatively TRBD1 (5 bases). V shed 3 bases and J shed 8 bases, with 13 bases lying between them. The germline CDR1 and CDR2 sequences are SEHNR and FQNEAQ (reference sequence). The CDR3 has 13 residues. CDR3 DNA: TGTGCCAGCAGCTTTAGGGACCAGAGGGGCTACACCTTC. Amino acid sequence: CASSFRDQRGYTF.

This clonotype was detected ten times or more. The rearrangement joins TRBV20-1 to TRBJ2-1, with a weak D call TRBD2 (6 bases). Germline loops: CDR1 DFQATT, CDR2 SNEGSKA (reference sequence). V lost 2 bases, J lost 3 bases, and 14 bases lay in between. The CDR3 is made up of 15 amino acids. Here the CDR3 DNA reads TGCAGTGCTAGAATGGGAGGAGATTTCTACAATGAGCAGTTCTTC. The encoded protein is CSARMGGDFYNEQFF.

Ten or more counts support this clonotype. The chain employs TRBV29-1 and TRBJ2-5; D perhaps matches TRBD2 (5 bases). The CDR3 is 13 amino acids. Germline-derived CDR1 and CDR2 are SQVTM and ANQGSEA. The CDR3 is CTGSPGSQETQYF. The DNA of the CDR3 is TGCACAGGAAGCCCGGGGAGTCAAGAGACCCAGTACTTC.